This record covers a single T cell receptor beta chain. Looked up from germline, CDR1 is MNHNS and CDR2 is SASEGT. The CDR3 runs 15 residues. V lost 4 bases, J lost 0 bases, and 5 bases stayed unmatched. 13 Jbeta primers and 60 Vbeta primers were used for the PCR. This table comes from immunoSEQ multiplex PCR, and its TCRdb copy is limited to in-frame clones, with some not included. Of around 120,000 clones in the sample, 65% were seen once. The data belong to a study of cytomegalovirus exposure and HLA in healthy donors. Whole-study context: An earlier analysis found some 120 million unique TCR beta sequences from about 190 million T cells.

The J gene is TRBJ2-7, the V gene TRBV6-1; TRBD2 matches 8 bases. Sequences were obtained from PBMCs. This sequence originates from a man aged 30-40 years in good health and CMV-seropositive. The CDR3 region has the DNA TGTGCCAGCAGTGGGAGCGGGGGACTCTCCTACGAGCAGTACTTC. Its protein product is CASSGSGGLSYEQYF.